One and the same sample provided the 5 T cell receptor beta chains below, sequenced in a study of cytomegalovirus exposure and HLA in healthy donors. Both 60 Vbeta primers and 13 Jbeta primers went into the PCR. This table comes from immunoSEQ multiplex PCR, and its TCRdb copy is limited to in-frame clones, with some not included. The sample has 150,000 to 200,000 clones, about 76% seen once. Sequencing was done on a sample of PBMCs. The source is a woman aged 40 to 50 in good health and CMV-seropositive.

The chain links TRBV18 to TRBJ1-2; TRBD1 matches 10 bases. In germline, CDR1 is KGHSH, CDR2 LQKENI. The CDR3 spans 14 residues. With V trimmed by 2 bases and J by 6 bases, 3 bases remained unmatched. The CDR3 reads CASSPLGQGDGYTF. The CDR3 nucleotides read TGTGCCAGCTCACCATTAGGACAGGGGGATGGCTACACCTTC.

This chain joins TRBV6-6 and TRBJ2-7, with TRBD1 identical over 10 bases. Per the germline V gene, CDR1 is MNHNY and CDR2 is SVGAGI (reference sequence). The CDR3 is 15 amino acids. Unmatched junction bases numbered 3, after V lost 2 bases and J lost 2 bases. CDR3 protein: CASSYRTGGPYEQYF. CDR3 coding DNA: TGTGCCAGCAGTTACCGGACAGGGGGTCCCTACGAGCAGTACTTC.

This clone was counted only a few times. This chain joins TRBV7-8 and TRBJ1-1; 8 bases line up with TRBD1. Losses at the gene ends were 3 bases for V and 4 bases for J; bases not matched to a gene: 1. The CDR3 contains 13 residues. CDR1 and CDR2 (germline): SGHVS, FQNEAQ. The CDR3 DNA is TGTGCCAGCAGCTTGGACAGGGTCACTGAAGCTTTCTTT. It translates to CASSLDRVTEAFF.

The chain uses TRBV9 and TRBJ1-5; TRBD1 matches 8 bases. This CDR3 contains 15 residues. The trim removed 0 bases at V and 7 bases at J, leaving 6 bases unmatched. The V gene's germline CDR1 is SGDLS and CDR2 YYNGEE. CDR3 amino acids: CASSVAGQGQQPQHF. CDR3 bases: TGTGCCAGCAGCGTAGCCGGACAGGGACAGCAGCCCCAGCATTTT. Variable domain in full (rest from reference TRBV9 and TRBJ1-5): DSGVTQTPKHLITATGQRVTLRCSPRSGDLSVYWYQQSLDQGLQFLIQYYNGEERAKGNILERFSAQQFPDLHSELNLSSLELGDSALYFCASSVAGQGQQPQHFGDGTRLSIL.

This rearrangement joins TRBV2 to TRBJ1-1; unclear D gene. The V gene lost 7 bases and the J gene lost 1 base, with 13 bases spanning the gap. The CDR3 contains 14 residues. CDR1 SNHLY and CDR2 FYNNEI come from the germline V gene. CDR3 protein: CASIKEEGNTEAFF. CDR3 coding DNA: TGTGCCAGCATCAAGGAGGAGGGGAACACTGAAGCTTTCTTT.